The 22 T cell receptor beta chains given below trace back to one sample, sequenced in a study of control samples from healthy donors and cancer patients. The method was immunoSEQ multiplex PCR; TCRdb's version includes in-frame clones alone and lacks a portion of them. The sample holds 70,000 to 90,000 clones, roughly 89% seen once. Source material: PBMCs. These receptor sequences come from a woman aged 55-70 years with head and neck cancer.

This clone turned up a few times. This chain links TRBV25-1 with TRBJ1-6; no firm D call. Germline CDR1 and CDR2: MGHDK and SYGVNS. The CDR3 loop spans 13 amino acids. Between the trimmed V and J ends, which lost 4 bases and 6 bases, there was a span of 7 bases. The CDR3 DNA is TGTGCCAGCAGTGGGGTGGGTAATTCACCCCTCCACTTT. Protein: CASSGVGNSPLHF.

Concerning this clone: Other DNA sequences in this sample translate to the same CDR3. The chain has TRBV7-9 and TRBJ1-2, with 8 nucleotides matching TRBD1. The CDR3 totals 13 residues. Germline CDR1 reads SEHNR; CDR2 reads FQNEAQ (reference sequence). The V gene end was trimmed by 6 bases and the J gene end by 4 bases; junction bases not matched to a gene: 4. CDR3 DNA sequence: TGTGCCAGCAGTTCGGACAGGGTCTATGGCTACACCTTC. Translated, it gives CASSSDRVYGYTF.

The J gene is TRBJ2-7, the V gene TRBV7-2; 10 bases fit TRBD1. Germline V gene data show CDR1 as SGHTA and CDR2 as FQGNSA. The ends lost 4 bases at V and 5 bases at J; junction bases unmatched: 8. There are 15 residues in the CDR3. The CDR3 spells CASSSRGTGVDEQYF. The CDR3 region has the DNA TGTGCCAGCAGCTCAAGAGGGACAGGGGTTGACGAGCAGTACTTC. Complete variable domain (other parts from reference TRBV7-2 and TRBJ2-7): GAGVSQSPSNKVTEKGKDVELRCDPISGHTALYWYRQSLGQGLEFLIYFQGNSAPDKSGLPSDRFSAERTGGSVSTLTIQRTQQEDSAVYLCASSSRGTGVDEQYFGPGTRLTVT.

The J gene is TRBJ2-5, the V gene TRBV27; D unclear. Germline CDR1 and CDR2: MNHEY and SMNVEV (reference sequence). This CDR3 has 15 residues. V was shortened by 5 bases and J by 4 bases, with 17 bases between the two germline ends. The CDR3 loop is CASSPDGPAGETQYF. The CDR3 DNA reads TGTGCCAGCAGTCCGGACGGACCCGCTGGAGAGACCCAGTACTTC.

This clone has only one observation. This CDR3 is CAWTHSSGNTIYF. In nucleotides, the CDR3 is TGTGCCTGGACCCATAGCTCTGGAAACACCATATATTTT. The chain combines TRBV30 with TRBJ1-3; D uncertain. Trimming took off 4 bases at V and 0 bases at J, with 7 bases between the two ends. Germline CDR1 reads GTSNPN; CDR2 reads SVGIG (reference sequence). The CDR3 is 13 amino acids.

V is TRBV6-5 and J is TRBJ1-5; no reliable D call. In germline, CDR1 is MNHEY, CDR2 SVGAGI. With 5 bases removed from V and 3 bases from J, the gap between germline ends came to 11 bases. This CDR3 is built from 14 residues. Written as DNA, the CDR3 is TGTGCCAGCAGTATGAATAGTGTCAATCAGCCCCAGCATTTT. Translation: CASSMNSVNQPQHF.

The V call is TRBV2, the J call TRBJ2-7; 15 nucleotides line up with TRBD2. In germline, CDR1 is SNHLY, CDR2 FYNNEI. V shed 6 bases, J shed 5 bases, and the junction held 5 bases outside the gene matches. CDR3 size: 15 residues. This chain's CDR3 is CASRPGLAGGNEQYF. In nucleotides, the CDR3 is TGTGCCAGCAGACCCGGACTAGCGGGAGGGAACGAGCAGTACTTC.

The V call is TRBV19, the J call TRBJ2-3, with 9 bases that match TRBD1. CDR1 is LNHDA and CDR2 is SQIVND in the germline V gene (reference sequence). Germline trimming cut 2 bases from V and 3 bases from J; bases unmatched to any gene: 6. CDR3 size: 16 residues. This CDR3 reads CASSIRSTGGTDTQYF. The DNA of the CDR3 is TGTGCCAGTAGTATAAGGTCGACAGGGGGAACAGATACGCAGTATTTT.

This clone was counted a single time. The V call is TRBV7-3, the J call TRBJ2-1, with D possibly matching TRBD2 (7 bases). The CDR3 runs 17 residues. The ends were cut back, 3 bases at V and 10 bases at J, with 25 bases in the middle. Germline CDR1 and CDR2: SGHTA and FQGTGA. The CDR3 DNA reads TGTGCCAGCAGCTTGCAGGGGTCGGCTAGCGGTCGCCGAGAGCAGTTCTTC. Translating gives CASSLQGSASGRREQFF.

The gene calls are TRBV18 and TRBJ1-4; tentative D call: TRBD1 (5 bases). CDR1 and CDR2 from the germline V gene are KGHSH and LQKENI. The CDR3 is made up of 15 amino acids. Trimming took off 2 bases at V and 0 bases at J, with 7 bases between the two ends. The CDR3 sequence: CASSPTGATNEKLFF. For the CDR3, the DNA is TGTGCCAGCTCACCAACGGGGGCAACTAATGAAAAACTGTTTTTT.

In this sample, this clone turned up once. This chain uses TRBV19 with TRBJ2-1, with D unclear. Trimming removed 3 bases at V and 5 bases at J, with 8 bases between. The CDR3 has 13 amino acids. Germline CDR1 LNHDA, CDR2 SQIVND (reference sequence). CDR3: CASSIRAHNEQFF. CDR3 nucleotides: TGTGCCAGTAGTATTCGGGCACACAATGAGCAGTTCTTC.

This clone was counted once. J is TRBJ1-1 and V is TRBV2; 8 bases map to TRBD1. Germline CDR1 SNHLY, CDR2 FYNNEI. The CDR3 runs to 15 residues. Trimming took 5 bases from V and 1 from J; bases not matched to a gene: 6. The CDR3 is CASSKYRGENTEAFF. The DNA for the CDR3 is TGTGCCAGCAGTAAATACAGGGGGGAGAACACTGAAGCTTTCTTT.

This clone was counted a single time. V usage is TRBV7-9 and J usage is TRBJ2-1; TRBD2 aligns across 7 bases. The CDR3 has 15 amino acids. V was pared by 1 base and J by 3 bases, with 3 bases of the junction left unmatched. Germline loops: CDR1 SEHNR, CDR2 FQNEAQ (reference sequence). DNA of the CDR3: TGTGCCAGCAGCTTAGGCGGGAGAAACTACAATGAGCAGTTCTTC. It yields the protein CASSLGGRNYNEQFF.

In this sample, this clone turned up once. The V and J genes are TRBV6-5 and TRBJ2-7; TRBD1 matches 9 bases. Unmatched junction bases numbered 8, after V lost 4 bases and J lost 4 bases. This CDR3 comprises 15 residues. Germline V gene sequence: CDR1 MNHEY, CDR2 SVGAGI. The CDR3 loop is CASSSVGQGYYEQYF. DNA of the CDR3: TGTGCCAGCAGTTCTGTAGGACAGGGGTATTACGAGCAGTACTTC.

This rearrangement joins TRBV30 to TRBJ2-7; 10 bases fit TRBD2. Germline V gene lookup returns CDR1 GTSNPN and CDR2 SVGIG (reference sequence). V shed 1 base and J 3 bases; nucleotides not matched to a gene: 18. The CDR3 has 19 residues. In DNA form, the CDR3 reads TGTGCCTGGAGTGCCCCGAGAAGGCTAGCGGGAGAAACATTCTACGAGCAGTACTTC. Protein product: CAWSAPRRLAGETFYEQYF.

This chain joins TRBV2 and TRBJ1-1, with D perhaps matching TRBD1 (6 bases). Germline CDR1 is SNHLY and CDR2 is FYNNEI. The CDR3 loop spans 13 amino acids. V lost 6 bases and J lost 0, with 8 bases in between. The CDR3 region has the DNA TGTGCCAGCAGGGACAGCCTGAACACTGAAGCTTTCTTT. This encodes CASRDSLNTEAFF. Looking up the rest from reference TRBV2 and TRBJ1-1 gives the full variable domain: EPEVTQTPSHQVTQMGQEVILRCVPISNHLYFYWYRQILGQKVEFLVSFYNNEISEKSEIFDDQFSVERPDGSNFTLKIRSTKLEDSAMYFCASRDSLNTEAFFGQGTRLTVV.

The rearrangement links TRBV5-1 to TRBJ2-5; D unclear. Germline V gives CDR1 SGHRS, CDR2 YFSETQ. The length of the CDR3 is 14 residues. V was clipped by 0 bases and J by 1 base, with 7 bases between them. CDR3 DNA: TGCGCCAGCAGCTTGGGGCAGGTCCAAGAGACCCAGTACTTC. Amino acid sequence: CASSLGQVQETQYF.

This CDR3 is CASSQDPAVYGYTF. The DNA of the CDR3 is TGTGCCAGCAGCCAAGATCCGGCAGTTTATGGCTACACCTTC. This chain links TRBV3-1 (or the pseudogene TRBV3-2) with TRBJ1-2; D remains ambiguous. Germline V lookup: CDR1 LGHDT, CDR2 YNNKEL (reference sequence). V was pared by 0 bases and J by 5 bases, with 10 bases between. The CDR3 spans 14 residues.

The V gene is TRBV19, the J gene TRBJ2-1, with D maybe TRBD2 (6 bases). The germline V gene has CDR1 LNHDA and CDR2 SQIVND (reference sequence). CDR3 length: 16 amino acids. V gave up 5 bases and J gave up 0 bases, with 14 bases separating them. The CDR3 sequence: CASSGDFPSSYNEQFF. CDR3 DNA sequence: TGTGCCAGTAGTGGGGACTTCCCAAGCTCCTACAATGAGCAGTTCTTC.

The genes are TRBV5-4 and TRBJ2-1, with 11 nucleotides matching TRBD2. CDR1 and CDR2 (germline): SGHNT, YYREEE (reference sequence). V lost 4 bases and J lost 4; bases outside the gene matches: 4. CDR3 length: 15 residues. The CDR3 sequence is CASSLTSGGYNEQFF. The CDR3 coding sequence is TGTGCCAGCAGCCTAACTAGCGGGGGATACAATGAGCAGTTCTTC.

Only one count was recorded for this clone. The chain has TRBV5-1 and TRBJ2-5; D possibly corresponds to TRBD1 (6 bases). In germline, CDR1 is SGHRS, CDR2 YFSETQ. The CDR3 sequence is 14 residues long. The ends were cut back, 4 bases at V and 2 bases at J, with 12 bases in the middle. The CDR3 DNA follows: TGCGCCAGCAGCGCCCGGACAGCTCAAGAGACCCAGTACTTC. Its protein product is CASSARTAQETQYF. The full variable domain, completed using reference TRBV5-1 and TRBJ2-5, is KAGVTQTPRYLIKTRGQQVTLSCSPISGHRSVSWYQQTPGQGLQFLFEYFSETQRNKGNFPGRFSGRQFSNSRSEMNVSTLELGDSALYLCASSARTAQETQYFGPGTRLLVL.

The rearrangement joins TRBV5-1 to TRBJ2-5, with 13 bases aligning to TRBD2. Unmatched junction bases numbered 3, after V lost 4 bases and J lost 3 bases. Per the germline V gene, CDR1 is SGHRS and CDR2 is YFSETQ. The CDR3 totals 15 residues. As DNA, the CDR3 is TGCGCCAGCAGCATCGGGACTAGCGGGAAAGAGACCCAGTACTTC. Encoded protein: CASSIGTSGKETQYF.